The clone carrying this T cell receptor (beta chain) was observed a handful of times. The antigen is undetermined. These data are taken from a study of beta chain features in type 1 diabetes. Study overall: Healthy donors and patients had similar age, gender and cell yields.

Study-level points and caveats: Sampled from patients, naive, central memory and Treg TCRB repertoires appeared more similar than those sampled from healthy donors. VDJ junctions from patients with type 1 diabetes contained fewer insertions and more deletions. There was a moderate but significant shortening of TCRB CDR3s in all four CD4+ subsets of Type 1 diabetes patients.

TCRB transcripts that were expressed got sequenced, as all of the isolated RNA had been reverse transcribed. Sequencing used immunoSEQ multiplex PCR; TCRdb keeps in-frame clones, though not all of them. The sample has a few hundred thousand clones, approximately 15% seen once. This CDR3 region has 17 residues. The junction had 8 bases not matched to a gene; V was cut back by 0 bases and J by 1 base. Germline V gene data show CDR1 as SGDLS and CDR2 as YYNGEE. The source of this sequence is a woman under 30 with type 1 diabetes. The rearrangement links TRBV9 to TRBJ2-3; 7 bases match TRBD2. The source material was naive CD4+ T cells from blood. CDR3 coding DNA: TGTGCCAGCAGCGTAGATCCCTCGGGGGGACGCACAGATACGCAGTATTTT. This codes for CASSVDPSGGRTDTQYF.